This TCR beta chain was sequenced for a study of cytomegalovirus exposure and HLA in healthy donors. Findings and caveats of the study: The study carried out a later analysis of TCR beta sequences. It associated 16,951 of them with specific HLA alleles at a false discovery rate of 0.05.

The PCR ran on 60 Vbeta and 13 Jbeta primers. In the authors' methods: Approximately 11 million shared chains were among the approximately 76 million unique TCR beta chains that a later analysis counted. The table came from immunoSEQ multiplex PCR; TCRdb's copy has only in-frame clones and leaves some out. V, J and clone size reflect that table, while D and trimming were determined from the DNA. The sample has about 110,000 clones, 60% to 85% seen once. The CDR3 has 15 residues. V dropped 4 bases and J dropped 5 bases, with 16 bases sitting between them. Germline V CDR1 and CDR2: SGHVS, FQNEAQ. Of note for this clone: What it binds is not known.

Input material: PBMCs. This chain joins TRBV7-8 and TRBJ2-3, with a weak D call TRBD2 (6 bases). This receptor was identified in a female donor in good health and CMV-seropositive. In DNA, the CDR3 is TGTGCCAGCAGCTCCCCCTGGGGAGGAGGAGATACGCAGTATTTT. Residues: CASSSPWGGGDTQYF. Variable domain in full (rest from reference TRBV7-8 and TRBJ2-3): GAGVSQSPRYKVAKRGQDVALRCDPISGHVSLFWYQQALGQGPEFLTYFQNEAQLDKSGLPSDRFFAERPEGSVSTLKIQRTQQEDSAVYLCASSSPWGGGDTQYFGPGTRLTVL.